Below, one T cell receptor (beta chain) is given with its context. The data are from a study of OX40 agonist ivuxolimab in advanced cancers. About the study: Head and neck, renal cell, melanoma or hepatocellular carcinoma were the cancers that dose-escalation patients had.

Clones were read by immunoSEQ multiplex PCR, and TCRdb kept only the in-frame ones, dropping some. Seen here are about 100,000 clones, about 91% observed once, and the top ten hold about 0.49%. CDR3 length equals 13 residues. The V end lost 7 bases, the J end lost 0 bases, and 8 bases lay between the germline ends. The germline CDR1 and CDR2 sequences are LNHDA and SQIVND (reference sequence). This sequence was found in an adult with an advanced solid tumor such as melanoma, head and neck, liver or kidney cancer. The J gene is TRBJ2-3, the V gene TRBV19; D not resolved. The sample consisted of CD4+ or CD8+ T cells sorted from blood, taken in a trial of the OX40 agonist ivuxolimab. CDR3 sequence reads: CASKGTSTDTQYF. The CDR3 coding sequence is TGTGCCAGTAAGGGAACCAGCACAGATACGCAGTATTTT.